The T cell receptor beta chain under discussion was sequenced for a study of T cell changes during pregnancy in multiple sclerosis. Germline CDR1 and CDR2: SNHLY and FYNNEI. With V trimmed by 5 bases and J by 8 bases, 10 bases remained unmatched. The CDR3 has 14 residues. In its sample, this clone was seen once. The repertoire was sequenced with immunoSEQ multiplex PCR; TCRdb's copy has only in-frame clones and lacks some. The sample comprises some 70,000 clones, 92% of which are singletons, and approximately 3% rests with the top ten. V usage is TRBV2 and J usage is TRBJ1-2; 8 nucleotides match TRBD1. This receptor was identified in a female donor in good health, enrolled as a control in a pregnancy study. Sequencing was performed on CD8+ T cells from peripheral blood mononuclear cells, taken in the third trimester of pregnancy. CDR3 sequence (DNA): TGTGCCAGCAGTTCACCCCAGGGGGCGAAGGGCTACACCTTC. As protein: CASSSPQGAKGYTF.